These 10 T cell receptor beta chains originate from one sample sequenced in a study of OX40 agonist ivuxolimab in advanced cancers. Sequencing was performed with immunoSEQ multiplex PCR; in TCRdb, only in-frame clones are kept and a portion is missing. The table includes roughly 50,000 clones, about 86% detected once. Sequenced here: CD4+ or CD8+ T cells sorted from blood, sampled in a trial of the OX40 agonist ivuxolimab. The origin of the receptors is an adult with an advanced solid tumor such as melanoma, head and neck, liver or kidney cancer.

The V gene is TRBV7-9, the J gene TRBJ1-1; D is possibly TRBD1 (5 bases). This CDR3 comprises 15 residues. Germline CDR1 and CDR2: SEHNR and FQNEAQ (reference sequence). The V end lost 1 base, the J end lost 1 base, and 10 bases lay between the germline ends. The CDR3 reads CASSLDGAANTEAFF. For the CDR3, the DNA is TGTGCCAGCAGCTTAGATGGGGCGGCGAACACTGAAGCTTTCTTT. Using reference TRBV7-9 and TRBJ1-1 for the parts outside the CDR3, the full variable domain is DTGVSQNPRHKITKRGQNVTFRCDPISEHNRLYWYRQTLGQGPEFLTYFQNEAQLEKSRLLSDRFSAERPKGSFSTLEIQRTEQGDSAMYLCASSLDGAANTEAFFGQGTRLTVV.

The chain recombines TRBV27 with TRBJ1-2, with 7 bases identical to TRBD1. CDR3 length equals 16 residues. Looked up from germline, CDR1 is MNHEY and CDR2 is SMNVEV (reference sequence). V lost 5 bases, J lost 1 base, and 10 bases stayed unmatched. The CDR3 DNA reads as TGTGCCAGCAGTCCAGGACAGGCCTGGATTAACTATGGCTACACCTTC. It codes for CASSPGQAWINYGYTF.

This chain links TRBV6-1 with TRBJ1-2, with D tentatively TRBD1 (5 bases). The length of the CDR3 is 15 residues. Germline values: CDR1 MNHNS, CDR2 SASEGT. The V and J ends lost 5 bases and 0 bases respectively, with 13 bases between them. CDR3 region: CASSRPGTANYGYTF. CDR3 sequence (DNA): TGTGCCAGCAGTAGACCCGGGACGGCTAACTATGGCTACACCTTC.

The chain carries TRBV9 and TRBJ2-1; no firm D call. V shed 0 bases and J shed 8 bases, with 15 bases lying between them. The CDR3 extends over 15 amino acids. Per the germline V gene, CDR1 is SGDLS and CDR2 is YYNGEE. The CDR3 protein is CASSVEARMVDEQFF. CDR3 coding DNA: TGTGCCAGCAGCGTAGAGGCCAGGATGGTGGATGAGCAGTTCTTC.

The chain carries TRBV14 and TRBJ1-6, with D tentatively TRBD1 (5 bases). V gave up 4 bases and J gave up 7 bases, with 14 bases separating them. The germline gives CDR1 SGHDN, CDR2 FVKESK. The length of the CDR3 is 15 residues. The CDR3 loop is CASSRLGHQNSPLHF. DNA for the CDR3: TGTGCCAGCAGCCGGCTGGGGCATCAGAATTCACCCCTCCACTTT.

J is TRBJ1-2 and V is TRBV6-5, with a weak D call TRBD1 (5 bases). Trimming took off 5 bases at V and 5 bases at J, with 12 bases between the two ends. The CDR3 extends over 13 amino acids. CDR1 and CDR2 from the germline V gene are MNHEY and SVGAGI. The DNA for the CDR3 is TGTGCCAGCAGTCCCCCAGGGAGGTATGGCTACACCTTC. It yields the protein CASSPPGRYGYTF.

J is TRBJ1-1 and V is TRBV13; 8 bases align to TRBD1. This CDR3 has 15 amino acids. Germline V gene lookup returns CDR1 PRHDT and CDR2 FYEKMQ (reference sequence). Losses at the gene ends were 0 bases for V and 0 bases for J; bases not matched to a gene: 0. CDR3 sequence reads: CASSLGDRVNTEAFF. The CDR3 nucleotides are TGTGCCAGCAGCTTAGGGGACAGGGTGAACACTGAAGCTTTCTTT.

This sequence joins TRBV6-5 and TRBJ1-5, with 9 positions matching TRBD1. This CDR3 is built from 14 residues. The germline gives CDR1 MNHEY, CDR2 SVGAGI. The V segment lost 6 bases and the J segment 5 bases; nucleotides outside the gene matches: 5. CDR3 loop: CASSPDRGDQPQHF. The CDR3 nucleotides are TGTGCCAGCAGCCCGGACAGGGGCGATCAGCCCCAGCATTTT.

In its sample, this clone was seen once. The chain links TRBV9 to TRBJ2-1; no definite D call. V shed 3 bases and J shed 2 bases, with 18 bases lying between them. From germline, CDR1 is SGDLS and CDR2 YYNGEE. The CDR3 totals 17 residues. The CDR3 bases are TGTGCCAGCAGCGCCCCGGAGACTGGCAAACCCTACAATGAGCAGTTCTTC. It codes for CASSAPETGKPYNEQFF.

This clone was recorded a few times. This chain joins TRBV19 and TRBJ1-1; D gene uncertain. Germline-derived CDR1 and CDR2 are LNHDA and SQIVND (reference sequence). The CDR3 has 13 amino acids. Trimming took 3 bases from V and 9 from J, leaving 14 bases between them. CDR3 in amino acids: CASSMLPSNKAFF. The CDR3 nucleotides are TGTGCCAGTAGTATGCTGCCCAGCAACAAAGCTTTCTTT.